The 13 T cell receptor beta chains below come from one sample, sequenced in a study of T cells after yellow fever vaccination. From the 5' RACE reads, TCRdb called clonotypes with MiXCR, one entry per CDR3 protein. This table holds nearly 550,000 distinct CDR3 sequences, over 15% found once. Here the sequenced sample was PBMCs, taken 15 days after the yellow fever booster vaccination. The origin of the receptors is a man aged 30-40 years who received the YFV17D yellow fever vaccine.

The chain is built from TRBV3-1 and TRBJ2-2; D is ambiguous. CDR1 and CDR2 from the germline V gene are LGHDT and YNNKEL (reference sequence). This CDR3 contains 12 residues. The V end was cut by 3 bases, the J end by 9 bases, with 8 bases between. In DNA form, the CDR3 reads TGTGCCAGCAGCCATGGGGTCCGGGAGCTGTTTTTT. This codes for CASSHGVRELFF.

The rearrangement links TRBV3-1 to TRBJ1-6; unclear D gene. Per the germline V gene, CDR1 is LGHDT and CDR2 is YNNKEL (reference sequence). V was pared by 0 bases and J by 7 bases, with 7 bases between. The CDR3 is 14 amino acids. The CDR3: CASSQEALNSPLHF. The CDR3 DNA reads TGTGCCAGCAGCCAAGAGGCGCTCAATTCACCCCTCCACTTT.

The gene calls are TRBV18 and TRBJ2-5; 9 nucleotides agree with TRBD1. The V segment lost 3 bases and the J segment 5 bases; nucleotides outside the gene matches: 7. The CDR3 contains 15 residues. The germline V gene encodes CDR1 KGHSH and CDR2 LQKENI. CDR3 nucleotide sequence: TGTGCCAGCTCACCGTCGGGACAGGGCGTGGAGACCCAGTACTTC. It translates to CASSPSGQGVETQYF.

V is TRBV12-3 or TRBV12-4 and J is TRBJ2-3; D is unresolved. V lost 6 bases and J lost 2, with 12 bases in between. This CDR3 region has 14 residues. The CDR3 reads CASSSGVPTDTQYF. DNA of the CDR3: TGTGCCAGCAGCTCTGGGGTACCCACAGATACGCAGTATTTT.

This rearrangement joins TRBV7-2 to TRBJ1-2, with D possibly matching TRBD1 (5 bases). The CDR3 sequence is 15 residues long. Germline assignment: CDR1 SGHTA and CDR2 FQGNSA. Trimming stripped 5 bases from V and 4 bases from J, with 17 bases between. The CDR3 DNA follows: TGTGCCAGCAGCGACCGGACAATTACTACCTATGGCTACACCTTC. Translating gives CASSDRTITTYGYTF.

The genes are TRBV5-1 and TRBJ2-1; maybe TRBD2 (5 bases). The CDR3 spans 14 residues. Between the trimmed V and J ends, which lost 4 bases and 0 bases, there was a span of 8 bases. Per germline, CDR1 SGHRS and CDR2 YFSETQ. The CDR3 nucleotides are TGCGCCAGCAGCGAGGGAGACTCCTACAATGAGCAGTTCTTC. It is translated as CASSEGDSYNEQFF.

The chain recombines TRBV7-9 with TRBJ1-1; tentative D call: TRBD1 (6 bases). The germline gives CDR1 SEHNR, CDR2 FQNEAQ (reference sequence). V lost 7 bases and J 7 bases, leaving 19 bases between the germline ends. The CDR3 contains 14 residues. Here the CDR3 reads CASTLSIGGNEAFF. The CDR3 nucleotides read TGTGCCAGCACCTTGAGCATCGGGGGCAATGAAGCTTTCTTT. The entire variable domain, with the rest obtained from reference TRBV7-9 and TRBJ1-1, is as follows: DTGVSQNPRHKITKRGQNVTFRCDPISEHNRLYWYRQTLGQGPEFLTYFQNEAQLEKSRLLSDRFSAERPKGSFSTLEIQRTEQGDSAMYLCASTLSIGGNEAFFGQGTRLTVV.

This chain joins TRBV15 and TRBJ2-1, with 8 positions matching TRBD1. The CDR3 covers 15 residues. V dropped 5 bases and J dropped 5; count of bases not matched to a gene: 8. CDR1 LNHNV and CDR2 YYDKDF come from the germline V gene (reference sequence). As DNA, the CDR3 is TGTGCCACCAGCCAGGGGGCAGGGGGCCACAATGAGCAGTTCTTC. Translation: CATSQGAGGHNEQFF.

The chain joins TRBV29-1 to TRBJ2-5, with TRBD2 as a possible D gene (6 bases). This CDR3 spans 13 amino acids. Trimming took 2 bases from V and 3 from J, leaving 10 bases between them. CDR1 SQVTM and CDR2 ANQGSEA come from the germline V gene. As DNA, the CDR3 is TGCAGCGTTGAATTTGGCGGGGAAGAGACCCAGTACTTC. The encoded protein is CSVEFGGEETQYF.

This clonotype was picked up a small number of times. The chain recombines TRBV20-1 with TRBJ2-3; 9 nucleotides line up with TRBD2. This CDR3 comprises 14 residues. Trimming removed 5 bases from V and 9 bases from J; junction bases left unmatched: 12. Germline lookup yields CDR1 DFQATT and CDR2 SNEGSKA (reference sequence). This CDR3 reads CSAGVGGLALTQYF. CDR3 nucleotides: TGCAGTGCTGGGGTTGGGGGACTAGCATTAACGCAGTATTTT.

This chain connects TRBV7-8 to TRBJ2-5; D tentatively reads TRBD1 or TRBD2 (6 bases each). V was clipped by 5 bases and J by 6 bases, with 16 bases between them. The CDR3 is made up of 14 amino acids. Germline values: CDR1 SGHVS, CDR2 FQNEAQ. In DNA form, the CDR3 reads TGTGCCAGCAGCGGAGGGACAACCTCCCAGACCCAGTACTTC. Its protein product is CASSGGTTSQTQYF.

The sample holds a few counts of this clonotype. The genes are TRBV5-6 and TRBJ2-7; D call uncertain. The CDR3 consists of 14 residues. Trimming stripped 2 bases from V and 1 base from J, with 10 bases between. CDR1 is SGHDT and CDR2 is YYEEEE in the germline V gene. CDR3 in DNA: TGTGCCAGCAGCTTTCTGACGTATTCCTACGAGCAGTACTTC. Its protein product is CASSFLTYSYEQYF.

The rearrangement uses TRBV10-3 and TRBJ2-7; TRBD1 matches at 8 bases. The CDR3 is made up of 13 amino acids. V trimming: 6 bases; J trimming: 0 bases; junction bases outside the gene matches: 1. Germline values: CDR1 ENHRY, CDR2 SYGVKD. CDR3: CAIRGQDSYEQYF. CDR3 coding DNA: TGTGCCATCAGGGGACAGGACTCCTACGAGCAGTACTTC.